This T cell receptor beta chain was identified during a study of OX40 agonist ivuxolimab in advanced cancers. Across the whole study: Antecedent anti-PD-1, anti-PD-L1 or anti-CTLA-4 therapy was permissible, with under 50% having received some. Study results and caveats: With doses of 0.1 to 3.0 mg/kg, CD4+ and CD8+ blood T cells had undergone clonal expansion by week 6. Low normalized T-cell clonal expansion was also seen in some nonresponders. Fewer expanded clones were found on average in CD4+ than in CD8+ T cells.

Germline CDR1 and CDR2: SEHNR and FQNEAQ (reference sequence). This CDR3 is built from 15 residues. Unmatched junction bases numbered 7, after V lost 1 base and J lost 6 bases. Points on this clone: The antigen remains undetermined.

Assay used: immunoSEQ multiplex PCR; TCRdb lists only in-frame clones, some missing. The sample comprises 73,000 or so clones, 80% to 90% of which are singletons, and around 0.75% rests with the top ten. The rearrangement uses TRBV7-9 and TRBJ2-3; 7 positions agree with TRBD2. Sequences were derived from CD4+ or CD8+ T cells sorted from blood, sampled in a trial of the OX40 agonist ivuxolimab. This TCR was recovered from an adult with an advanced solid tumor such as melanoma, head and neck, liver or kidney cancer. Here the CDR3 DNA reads TGTGCCAGCAGCTTAGATGGGACTACACGTGATACGCAGTATTTT. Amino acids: CASSLDGTTRDTQYF.